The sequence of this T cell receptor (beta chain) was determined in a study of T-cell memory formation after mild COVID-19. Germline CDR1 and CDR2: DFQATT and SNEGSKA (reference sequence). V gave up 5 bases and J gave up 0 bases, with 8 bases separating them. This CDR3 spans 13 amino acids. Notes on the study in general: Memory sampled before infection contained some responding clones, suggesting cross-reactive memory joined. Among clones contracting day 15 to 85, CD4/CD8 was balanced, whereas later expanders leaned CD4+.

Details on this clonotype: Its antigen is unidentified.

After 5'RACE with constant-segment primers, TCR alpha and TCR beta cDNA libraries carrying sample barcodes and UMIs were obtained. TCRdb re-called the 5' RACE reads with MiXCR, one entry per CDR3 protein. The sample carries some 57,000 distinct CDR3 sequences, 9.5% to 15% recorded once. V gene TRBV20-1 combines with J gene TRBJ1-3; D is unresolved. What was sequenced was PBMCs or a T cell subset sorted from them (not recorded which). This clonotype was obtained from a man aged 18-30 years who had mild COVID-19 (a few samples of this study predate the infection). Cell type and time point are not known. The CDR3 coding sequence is TGCAGTGCTTTAGGGCTCTCTGGAAACACCATATATTTT. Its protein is CSALGLSGNTIYF.